A selection of T cell receptor beta chains follows, all from one sample in a study of blood T cell repertoires in COVID-19. Sequencing was performed with immunoSEQ multiplex PCR; in TCRdb, only in-frame clones are kept and a portion is missing. This table has some 75,000 clones, around 80% appearing once. Sequenced: peripheral blood. The receptors stem from a man aged 45-60 years with COVID-19, enrolled during active disease. CDR3s leave out the opening cysteine and the closing phenylalanine or tryptophan. The order of the fields is J gene, V gene, CDR3 protein.

TRBJ2-1	TRBV11-2	ASSAGLVDEQF
TRBJ2-7	TRBV12-3/TRBV12-4	ASSLADSYEQY
TRBJ2-7	TRBV28	ASSFTRQGAYEQY
TRBJ2-7	TRBV18	ASSLKTGDTYEQY
TRBJ2-2	TRBV6-4	ASSDQGDTGELF
TRBJ2-2	TRBV30	ASERAGELF
TRBJ1-5	TRBV6-5	ASSRYSNQPQH
TRBJ2-7	TRBV7-3	ASSLEGGGSYEQY
TRBJ2-7	TRBV9	ASSPGTSGTYEQY
TRBJ2-7	TRBV18	ASSPNLSGGEQY
TRBJ1-1	TRBV5-5	ASSLVPQGYTEAF
TRBJ1-6	TRBV3-1/TRBV3-2	ASSPYMVNNSPLH
TRBJ1-1	TRBV28	ASRRSGGTEAF
TRBJ1-2	TRBV6-5	ASSPQTGVGGYT
TRBJ2-5	TRBV6-1	ASSVIWGGVRAGETQY
TRBJ2-5	TRBV19	ASSIALAGETQY
TRBJ2-7	TRBV4-1	ASSQGAGRFDEQY
TRBJ2-1	TRBV6-1	ASSETTSGFNEQF
TRBJ2-3	TRBV6-2/TRBV6-3	ASSYSEADTQY
TRBJ2-2	TRBV5-1	ASSFTGGYTGELF
TRBJ2-1	TRBV28	ASSTGGVMNEQF
TRBJ2-7	TRBV6-1	ASSEGAGATGEQY
TRBJ2-7	TRBV18	ASSSPEEEYEQY
TRBJ2-7	TRBV2	ASGARDLYEQY
TRBJ2-2	TRBV4-1	ASRGEGGDAGELF
TRBJ2-1	TRBV9	ASSLRLAASSYNEQF
TRBJ1-3	TRBV5-1	ASSPGLSGNTIY
TRBJ1-4	TRBV10-2	ASSESGGQVEKLF
TRBJ2-1	TRBV12-3/TRBV12-4	ASSLVQSEQF
TRBJ1-5	TRBV7-9	ASSSVRDRASNQPQH
TRBJ2-2	TRBV5-1	ASSLNPGQTNTGELF